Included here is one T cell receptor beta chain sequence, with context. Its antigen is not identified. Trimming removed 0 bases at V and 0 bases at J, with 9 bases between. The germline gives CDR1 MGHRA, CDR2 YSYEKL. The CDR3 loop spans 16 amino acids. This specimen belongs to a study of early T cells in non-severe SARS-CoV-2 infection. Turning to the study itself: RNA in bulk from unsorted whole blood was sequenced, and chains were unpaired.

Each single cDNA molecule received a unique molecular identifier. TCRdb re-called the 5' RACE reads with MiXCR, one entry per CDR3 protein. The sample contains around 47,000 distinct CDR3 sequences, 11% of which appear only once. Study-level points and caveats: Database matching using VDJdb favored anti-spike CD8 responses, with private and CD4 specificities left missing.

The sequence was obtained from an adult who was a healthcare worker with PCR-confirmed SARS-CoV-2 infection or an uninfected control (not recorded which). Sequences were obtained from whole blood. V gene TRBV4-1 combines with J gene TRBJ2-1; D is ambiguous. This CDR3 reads CASSQEVGISYNEQFF. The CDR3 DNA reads TGCGCCAGCAGCCAAGAGGTGGGGATCTCCTACAATGAGCAGTTCTTC.